This T cell receptor beta chain was sequenced for a study of blood T cell repertoires in COVID-19 (dated by TCRdb to 2018 to 2021). About the study as a whole: The collaborator samples originated in the United States, Italy and Spain and spanned the acute and convalescent phases of COVID-19. Subjects who had been exposed to COVID-19, were actively infected with it, or had recovered from it provided the deeply sampled blood TCRbeta repertoires that made up the dataset. The material from the prospective study consisted of cDNA or gDNA derived from T cells, B-cell-depleted T cells, or PBMCs. The repertoires were made available in a free public database intended to serve as a resource for research on the immune response to SARS-CoV-2. The samples were drawn from the first 160 participants of the ongoing ImmuneRACE study and from 1,254 subjects provided by 6 global collaborators. Where available, HLA class I and class II types were taken from metadata supplied by the sample provider and were not determined by assay-based typing. Sample metadata almost always included a de-identified subject ID, COVID-19 status, age in years and sex. What the study reported, not specific to this receptor: The quantity of clinical and demographic metadata differed by source and by participant and was supplied without curation.

TCRbeta CDR3 regions were amplified from genomic DNA using the immunoSEQ Assay, a bias-controlled multiplex PCR. The published analysis was carried out like this. The number of nucleated cells in each sample was estimated by amplification of reference gene primers within the assay. To quantify the absolute abundance of each unique TCRbeta CDR3 rearrangement, sequence reads were collapsed and filtered. For each sample, productive Simpson clonality was calculated by taking the square root of Simpson's diversity index across productive rearrangements. Here the immuneACCESS table is served through TCRdb, limited to in-frame sequences with V and J called. Missing clones are a known gap in these copies; in checked studies unresolved V genes cover under half, and the rest lacks a known reason. V, J and clone size are those of that table, while D and trimming were read from the DNA. For this sample the table gives around 280,000 clones, of which more than 75% were detected only once. The ten most abundant clones make up 1% to 1.5% of the sample.

About this clone: Its target antigen remains unknown. No per-base quality is available; no much larger clone lies one base away.

The collaborating institutions used their own protocols to collect whole blood in K2EDTA tubes. For TCRbeta analysis, collaborators shipped samples in one of three forms: frozen whole blood, isolated PBMCs, or DNA extracted from either of those sample types. The sequence came from a man between 65 and 80 years old with acute or convalescent COVID-19. The sample taken for sequencing was peripheral blood.

The nucleotide sequence is TGTGCCAGCAGCCAGGACCAGAGGGGCAATCAGCCCCAGCATTTT. It codes for CASSQDQRGNQPQHF. The rearrangement joined TRBV4-2 to TRBJ1-5; the D segment cannot be called with confidence. CDR1 and CDR2 (LGHNA, YNFKEQ) derive from the germline V gene. The junction carries 11 bases between V and J, which are trimmed by 3 bases and 2 bases respectively. The CDR3 numbers 15 residues from cysteine through phenylalanine. Solely the CDR3 DNA is kept, with 45 bases framed from the first base.